This T cell receptor (beta chain) was recorded in a study of blood T cells in healthy people across ages. The wider study: With template switching, about one barcoded beta molecule was captured per two T cells. General study results and limits: Age showed a roughly linear inverse relationship with TCR beta diversity per million T cells.

With each sample, at least 5 micrograms of total RNA were extracted. CDR1 is SGHDN and CDR2 is FVKESK in the germline V gene. This CDR3 spans 16 amino acids. J gave up 3 bases and V 1 base, and 6 bases lay outside the gene matches. As for this clonotype: As yet, its antigen is unknown.

Primed by a sample-barcoded 5' primer and a J-beta primer mix, a second PCR proceeded for about 6 to 11 cycles. Every cDNA was tagged by a template-switch adaptor with 12 random nucleotides. TCRdb called the 5' RACE reads again in MiXCR, with one record for every CDR3 protein. The sample has hundreds of thousands of distinct CDR3 sequences; 40% to 45% are singletons. Material for sequencing was blood. The TCR originated in a man at least 80 years old in good health. The chain employs TRBV14 and TRBJ2-7; 10 bases match TRBD1. As DNA, the CDR3 is TGTGCCAGCAGCCAAGCCCCCGGGACAGGGGTCTACGAGCAGTACTTC. Residues: CASSQAPGTGVYEQYF.